The 3 T cell receptor beta chains below all came from one sample that was sequenced in a study of blood T cell repertoires in COVID-19 (dated by TCRdb to about 2020). Libraries were built with the immunoSEQ multiplex PCR assay. In its TCRdb copy, this immuneACCESS table keeps in-frame sequences only and misses some clones. Where compared with another copy, unresolved V genes explain less than half of these, and the others have no known cause. Within this sample are about 99,000 clones, with approximately 87% of them counted one time only. The ten largest clones add up to 10% to 15% of the sample. The sequencing input was peripheral blood. The source of these receptors is a human donor in a cohort sampled during active or convalescent COVID-19.

The chain recombines TRBV10-2 with TRBJ2-1; TRBD2 matches 12 bases. V was clipped by 6 bases and J by 2 bases; unmatched bases: 11. CDR3 size: 18 residues. In germline, CDR1 is WSHSY, CDR2 SAAADI. The CDR3 DNA sequence: TGCGCCAGCAGAACGGGGCGGACTAGCGGGGACCCCTACAATGAGCAGTTCTTC. Translated, it gives CASRTGRTSGDPYNEQFF.

This clone was recorded only once. This rearrangement joins TRBV6-2 or TRBV6-3 to TRBJ2-1; 8 nucleotides align to TRBD2. V shed 2 bases, J shed 4 bases, and the junction held 7 bases outside the gene matches. This CDR3 comprises 16 residues. Germline loops: CDR1 MNHEY, CDR2 SVGEGT. The CDR3 nucleotides are TGTGCCAGCAGTTACAGGGGTCGGGGGGGATACAATGAGCAGTTCTTC. Amino acids: CASSYRGRGGYNEQFF.

V gene TRBV11-2 combines with J gene TRBJ2-1, with TRBD2 identical over 11 bases. V dropped 1 base and J dropped 2; count of bases not matched to a gene: 1. The CDR3 extends over 16 amino acids. In germline, CDR1 is SGHAT, CDR2 FQNNGV. The CDR3 coding sequence is TGTGCCAGCAGCTTAGTAGCGGGGGGGCCCTACAATGAGCAGTTCTTC. Amino acid sequence: CASSLVAGGPYNEQFF.